A selection of T cell receptor beta chains follows, all from one sample in a study of tumor-infiltrating lymphocytes in primary liver carcinoma. Using its own MiXCR run on the multiplex PCR reads, TCRdb lists one record per CDR3 protein. The data contain roughly 100,000 distinct CDR3 sequences, about 63% of them seen just once; the ten biggest clones take up less than 15%. Material for sequencing was liver tumor tissue from sampling region 2. The receptors stem from a woman aged 60 to 75 with primary liver carcinoma and hepatitis B virus infection. Both conserved end residues are part of each CDR3. Fields, in order: V gene, J gene, CDR3 protein.

V: TRBV4-1; J: TRBJ2-7; CDR3: CANSQGLQGFEQYF
V: TRBV24-1; J: TRBJ1-5; CDR3: CATSDRGGPNQPQHF
V: TRBV9; J: TRBJ1-6; CDR3: CASSGGPYNSPLHF
V: TRBV11-3; J: TRBJ2-1; CDR3: CASSSLCSYNEQFF
V: TRBV11-3; J: TRBJ2-1; CDR3: CASNLGTCGELGQFF
V: TRBV6-2/TRBV6-3; J: TRBJ2-1; CDR3: CASSQEGLSTYEQFF
V: TRBV4-2; J: TRBJ2-7; CDR3: CASSQGEGDYEQYF
V: TRBV5-6; J: TRBJ2-7; CDR3: CASSLALGVEQYF
V: TRBV10-3; J: TRBJ1-1; CDR3: CANSEPGTETFF
V: TRBV29-1; J: TRBJ2-1; CDR3: CSVDDLVYNEQLF
V: TRBV6-5; J: TRBJ2-1; CDR3: CASSSLRRGFVGEQFF
V: TRBV7-2; J: TRBJ2-5; CDR3: CASSSSRTSESRETQYF
V: TRBV5-6; J: TRBJ2-1; CDR3: CASSLDGRSYNEQFF
V: TRBV29-1; J: TRBJ2-1; CDR3: CSVAYRRDNEQFF
V: TRBV7-8; J: TRBJ2-2; CDR3: CASSWGGGSPQNTGELFF
V: TRBV5-4; J: TRBJ2-3; CDR3: CASSRPWTRGTDTQYF
V: TRBV6-1; J: TRBJ1-1; CDR3: CASSGQAEAFF
V: TRBV2; J: TRBJ1-4; CDR3: CAGYSGGGEKLLF
V: TRBV11-2; J: TRBJ2-1; CDR3: CASSTASGRSNEQFF
V: TRBV6-1; J: TRBJ2-3; CDR3: CSSSGGDTQYF
V: TRBV11-2; J: TRBJ2-1; CDR3: CASSLWARINEQFF
V: TRBV11-2; J: TRBJ2-4; CDR3: CTSSLVPNIQYF
V: TRBV5-1; J: TRBJ2-7; CDR3: CASSLGDWRDEQYF
V: TRBV11-2; J: TRBJ2-1; CDR3: CASSRRLAGGPGDEQSF
V: TRBV30; J: TRBJ2-2; CDR3: CAWSVMGSTGELFF
V: TRBV29-1; J: TRBJ1-1; CDR3: CSVLGARIEPFF
V: TRBV28; J: TRBJ1-1; CDR3: CASSRTANIEAFF
V: TRBV11-3; J: TRBJ2-7; CDR3: CASSLGGACGSYEQYF
V: TRBV10-2; J: TRBJ2-7; CDR3: CATRQGKTYEQYF
V: TRBV18; J: TRBJ2-7; CDR3: CASSTRTGQAEQYF
V: TRBV28; J: TRBJ2-3; CDR3: CTSTTSGRADTQYF
V: TRBV29-1; J: TRBJ1-2; CDR3: CSDGGRQKDYGYTF
V: TRBV5-1; J: TRBJ2-3; CDR3: CASSPGLAGSLDTQYF
V: TRBV4-1; J: TRBJ1-6; CDR3: CASSQVLGQGTYLPLHF
V: TRBV29-1; J: TRBJ2-7; CDR3: CSVEVGDPYEQYF
V: TRBV28; J: TRBJ2-3; CDR3: CASRQKQEGPGDTQYF
V: TRBV6-2/TRBV6-3; J: TRBJ1-2; CDR3: CASSRQGNYGYTF
V: TRBV28; J: TRBJ2-1; CDR3: CASSPFYRSSGVYNEQFF
V: TRBV7-9; J: TRBJ2-7; CDR3: CASSWDRGDYEQYF
V: TRBV11-2; J: TRBJ2-1; CDR3: CASSLRTSGYNEQLF
V: TRBV6-1; J: TRBJ1-2; CDR3: CASSEIWGHGYTF
V: TRBV4-2; J: TRBJ2-1; CDR3: CAGSQDSLAGTYNKQFF
V: TRBV6-5; J: TRBJ2-5; CDR3: CASSVRDRAQETQYF
V: TRBV29-1; J: TRBJ2-2; CDR3: CSVGKVAGSVTGELFF
V: TRBV28; J: TRBJ1-5; CDR3: CASMGEGWSNQPQHF
V: TRBV6-5; J: TRBJ1-1; CDR3: CASRIDREGTEAFF
V: TRBV7-9; J: TRBJ2-7; CDR3: CASSSTGRQMASYGQYF
V: TRBV4-2; J: TRBJ2-7; CDR3: CVSSPHLLYEQYF